This T cell receptor beta chain is drawn from a study of blood T cell repertoires in COVID-19 (dated by TCRdb to 2020 to 2022). General notes on the study: The collaborator samples originated in the United States, Italy and Spain and spanned the acute and convalescent phases of COVID-19. The material from the prospective study consisted of cDNA or gDNA derived from T cells, B-cell-depleted T cells, or PBMCs. Subjects who had been exposed to COVID-19, were actively infected with it, or had recovered from it provided the deeply sampled blood TCRbeta repertoires that made up the dataset. The repertoires were released in a freely available public database meant as a resource for research on the immune response to SARS-CoV-2. Samples came from the ongoing ImmuneRACE study (first 160 participants) plus 1,254 subjects from 6 global collaborators. Sample metadata almost always included a de-identified subject ID, COVID-19 status, age in years and sex. HLA class I and class II types, where available, came from metadata supplied by the sample provider rather than from assay-based typing. Paper-wide results and their limitations: Clinical and demographic metadata were provided uncurated, with the amount varying by source and participant.

TCRbeta CDR3 regions were amplified from genomic DNA using the immunoSEQ Assay, a bias-controlled multiplex PCR. In the authors' own workflow: Within the assay, amplification of reference gene primers was used to estimate how many nucleated cells each sample contained. Sequence reads were collapsed and filtered to measure the absolute abundance of every unique TCRbeta CDR3 rearrangement. For each sample, productive Simpson clonality was calculated by taking the square root of Simpson's diversity index across productive rearrangements. TCRdb holds this immuneACCESS table with in-frame rearrangements only. Some clones are missing; in checked studies, unresolved V genes explain under half, and the rest has no known cause. That table furnishes V, J and clone size, whereas the DNA furnished D and trimming. The sample data list about 39,000 clones, and 70% to 90% of these were observed just once. Jointly, the top ten make up around 2.4% of the sample.

Whole blood was collected in K2EDTA tubes by collaborating institutions according to the institutions' own protocols. For TCRbeta analysis, collaborators shipped samples in one of three forms: frozen whole blood, isolated PBMCs, or DNA extracted from either of those sample types. This clone was counted once. Its cognate antigen has yet to be identified. The input lacks base qualities; no much larger clone sits a single base away. CDR3 length: 14 amino acids, cysteine to phenylalanine. Of all the DNA, just the CDR3 is kept, 42 bases in frame from base 1. The germline V gene (reference sequence) provides CDR1 DFQATT and CDR2 SNEGSKA. The germline V and J ends show losses of 3 bases and 5 bases respectively, and no gene match explains 6 bases of the junction.

The chain is made from TRBV20-1 and TRBJ2-5; 10 of the junction bases match TRBD2. The sample was peripheral blood. The clonotype was recovered from a human donor in a cohort sampled during active COVID-19. The bases are TGCAGTGCTAGTGTAGCGGGGGGCGAGGAGACCCAGTACTTC. It translates as CSASVAGGEETQYF.